A single sample gave rise to the 10 T cell receptor beta chains below, sequenced in a study of CD8+ T cells in alopecia areata. cDNA serving as the sequencing template came from extracted, reverse transcribed RNA. Produced via immunoSEQ multiplex PCR; TCRdb's table is partial and in-frame only. The sample yields 130,000 to 150,000 clones, about 47% seen once. The source material was CD4+ T cells sorted from blood, sampled at week 0. The receptors derive from a human donor with alopecia areata.

This chain links TRBV30 with TRBJ2-7; D unclear. CDR1 and CDR2 from the germline V gene are GTSNPN and SVGIG (reference sequence). The CDR3 runs 14 residues. The V gene lost 6 bases and the J gene lost 2 bases, with 17 bases spanning the gap. The CDR3, as DNA: TGTGCCTGCTCGAGTCGCGCCTCGACCTACGAGCAGTACTTC. As protein: CACSSRASTYEQYF.

There are a few counts of this clone. The V gene is TRBV28, the J gene TRBJ2-4; D is undetermined. V shed 8 bases and J shed 0 bases, with 11 bases lying between them. This CDR3 has 14 amino acids. The V gene's germline CDR1 is MDHEN and CDR2 SYDVKM. CDR3: CASVGIIAKNIQYF. The CDR3 DNA sequence: TGTGCCAGCGTGGGGATAATAGCCAAAAACATTCAGTACTTC.

This chain uses TRBV9 with TRBJ2-1; D perhaps matches TRBD1 (5 bases). V dropped 0 bases and J dropped 9 bases, with 13 bases sitting between them. The V gene's germline CDR1 is SGDLS and CDR2 YYNGEE. The CDR3 is 14 amino acids. DNA of the CDR3: TGTGCCAGCAGCGTAGTAGGGGTTGGCGGTGAGCAGTTCTTC. Protein: CASSVVGVGGEQFF.

This clone has just a few counts. J is TRBJ1-2 and V is TRBV28; D gene uncertain. From germline, CDR1 is MDHEN and CDR2 SYDVKM. V was cut by 3 bases and J by 5 bases, with 10 bases left in between. This CDR3 is 13 amino acids long. The CDR3 reads CASSLESNYGYTF. DNA of the CDR3: TGTGCCAGCAGTTTGGAATCAAATTATGGCTACACCTTC.

The CDR3 DNA reads as TGTGCCAGCAGTCGTAGTAGCAGGGGATCTTATCAGCCCCAGCATTTT. Its protein is CASSRSSRGSYQPQHF. The chain recombines TRBV2 with TRBJ1-5, with D perhaps matching TRBD1 (6 bases). Germline V lookup: CDR1 SNHLY, CDR2 FYNNEI. The CDR3 totals 16 residues. Trimming shortened V by 5 bases and J by 5 bases, and 19 bases separated the two germline ends.

The chain uses TRBV6-1 and TRBJ1-5; 9 nucleotides line up with TRBD1. V trimming: 1 base; J trimming: 0 bases; junction bases outside the gene matches: 7. Germline V CDR1 and CDR2: MNHNS, SASEGT. The CDR3 runs to 18 residues. CDR3 protein: CASSEEGTGRYSNQPQHF. CDR3 bases: TGTGCCAGCAGTGAAGAAGGGACAGGGAGATATAGCAATCAGCCCCAGCATTTT.

The chain has TRBV29-1 and TRBJ2-1; 9 bases align to TRBD2. The CDR3 contains 11 residues. Germline lookup yields CDR1 SQVTM and CDR2 ANQGSEA. V was pared by 7 bases and J by 14 bases, with 9 bases of the junction left unmatched. Here the CDR3 reads CSARLAGGEFF. For the CDR3, the DNA is TGCAGCGCCCGGCTGGCGGGGGGGGAGTTCTTC.

The V and J genes are TRBV23-1 and TRBJ1-5; 11 nucleotides align to TRBD1. TRBV23-1 is noted as an ORF with a role that remains uncertain. CDR3 size: 18 residues. Trimming took 3 bases from V and 0 from J; bases not matched to a gene: 7. Written as DNA, the CDR3 is TGCGCCAGCAGTCAGCCGGGACAGGGGGTTTATAGCAATCAGCCCCAGCATTTT. It codes for CASSQPGQGVYSNQPQHF.

The V and J genes are TRBV10-2 and TRBJ2-5, with 9 bases fitting TRBD1. The V and J ends lost 6 bases and 1 base, in that order; junction bases with no gene match: 3. Germline values: CDR1 WSHSY, CDR2 SAAADI. The CDR3 contains 14 residues. CDR3 sequence reads: CASRSTGGQETQYF. CDR3 DNA sequence: TGCGCCAGCAGGTCGACAGGGGGCCAAGAGACCCAGTACTTC.

The CDR3 reads CASEREMGETQYF. The CDR3 nucleotides read TGTGCCAGCGAGCGGGAGATGGGTGAGACCCAGTACTTC. The V gene is TRBV5-4, the J gene TRBJ2-5; 8 nucleotides align to TRBD2. With 7 bases clipped from V and 5 bases from J, the junction kept 7 bases outside the gene matches. This CDR3 comprises 13 residues. Germline V gene sequence: CDR1 SGHNT, CDR2 YYREEE (reference sequence).